The 18 T cell receptor beta chains below were found in one sample sequenced in a study of T-cell memory formation after mild COVID-19. TCRdb independently ran MiXCR on the 5' RACE reads; one entry per CDR3 protein. The sample lists hundreds of thousands of distinct CDR3 sequences; approximately 19% were seen once. Input material: PBMCs or a T cell subset sorted from them (not recorded which). The receptors were sampled from a man younger than 30 who had mild COVID-19 (a few samples of this study predate the infection). Cell type and time point are not known.

There are a few counts of this clonotype. The rearrangement links TRBV20-1 to TRBJ2-1, with 8 bases matching TRBD2. The CDR3 loop spans 15 amino acids. With V trimmed by 5 bases and J by 9 bases, 15 bases remained unmatched. Germline V gene lookup returns CDR1 DFQATT and CDR2 SNEGSKA (reference sequence). CDR3 DNA sequence: TGCAGTGCTTCTCACACTAGCGGACGCGTGGGTGAGCAGTTCTTC. Translation: CSASHTSGRVGEQFF.

V usage is TRBV7-3 and J usage is TRBJ2-3, with D possibly matching TRBD2 (5 bases). CDR1 and CDR2 (germline): SGHTA, FQGTGA. The length of the CDR3 is 14 residues. V was shortened by 2 bases and J by 6 bases, with 12 bases between the two germline ends. CDR3 sequence: CASSLERPPDTQYF. CDR3 coding DNA: TGTGCCAGCAGCTTAGAGCGGCCCCCCGATACGCAGTATTTT.

The V and J genes are TRBV28 and TRBJ1-6, with 8 bases fitting TRBD1. Germline V gene data show CDR1 as MDHEN and CDR2 as SYDVKM. The V gene end was trimmed by 7 bases and the J gene end by 8 bases; junction bases not matched to a gene: 4. This CDR3 spans 13 amino acids. The CDR3 sequence is CASTDRGDSPLHF. In DNA, the CDR3 is TGTGCCAGCACCGACAGGGGTGATTCACCCCTCCACTTT.

This clonotype was recorded only once. Written as DNA, the CDR3 is TGTGCCAGCAGTACAGGGCCTGGGGGGAAAGAGACCCAGTACTTC. It encodes CASSTGPGGKETQYF. This chain links TRBV7-2 with TRBJ2-5; D is perhaps TRBD1 or TRBD2 (6 bases each). The CDR3 loop spans 15 amino acids. Deletions cut 6 bases from V and 3 bases from J, with 17 bases between. The germline gives CDR1 SGHTA, CDR2 FQGNSA.

This clonotype was counted a few times. For the CDR3, the DNA is TGTGCCAGCAGTACAGGAATTTCTTTCTATGGCTACACCTTC. Its protein product is CASSTGISFYGYTF. V gene TRBV6-1 combines with J gene TRBJ1-2; D may be TRBD1 (5 bases). Germline CDR1 MNHNS, CDR2 SASEGT. V was cut by 5 bases and J by 4 bases, with 14 bases left in between. The CDR3 spans 14 residues.

This sequence joins TRBV15 and TRBJ1-2; D is unresolved. Between the trimmed V and J ends, which lost 5 bases and 8 bases, there was a span of 21 bases. Germline values: CDR1 LNHNV, CDR2 YYDKDF (reference sequence). CDR3 size: 15 residues. The CDR3 sequence is CATSGGGLPSRGYTF. The CDR3 DNA reads TGTGCCACCAGCGGCGGAGGACTCCCTTCGAGGGGCTACACCTTC.

The table lists this clonotype with a few counts. The J gene is TRBJ2-7, the V gene TRBV4-1, with D uncertain. Germline V lookup: CDR1 MGHRA, CDR2 YSYEKL. Deletions cut 2 bases from V and 2 bases from J, with 13 bases between. This CDR3 has 15 residues. The DNA for the CDR3 is TGCGCCAGCAGCCAACCACCCGGTGGGGCCTACGAGCAGTACTTC. This translates into CASSQPPGGAYEQYF.

The V gene is TRBV5-1, the J gene TRBJ2-5, with 7 bases identical to TRBD1. CDR3 length: 15 residues. V trimming: 0 bases; J trimming: 3 bases; junction bases outside the gene matches: 5. Germline V gives CDR1 SGHRS, CDR2 YFSETQ. This CDR3 is CASSLAGTAKETQYF. In DNA, the CDR3 is TGCGCCAGCAGCTTGGCCGGGACAGCAAAAGAGACCCAGTACTTC.

The CDR3 loop reads CASSVVGPQVVFF. The DNA for the CDR3 is TGTGCCAGCAGTGTGGTGGGGCCCCAGGTCGTGTTTTTT. The rearrangement joins TRBV2 to TRBJ1-4; TRBD1 is a possible D gene (5 bases). The CDR3 is made up of 13 amino acids. CDR1 is SNHLY and CDR2 is FYNNEI in the germline V gene. Trimming took off 4 bases at V and 15 bases at J, with 18 bases between the two ends.

The chain employs TRBV11-2 and TRBJ1-4, with TRBD1 matching over 8 bases. This CDR3 has 16 residues. The ends lost 5 bases at V and 6 bases at J; junction bases unmatched: 11. CDR1 is SGHAT, CDR2 FQNNGV, per germline. The DNA for the CDR3 is TGTGCCAGCAGCCCCGACCCAGGGGGCGGGGATGAAAAACTGTTTTTT. It yields the protein CASSPDPGGGDEKLFF.

This clonotype has just a few counts. The V call is TRBV5-1, the J call TRBJ2-6; 8 bases fit TRBD1. Trimming removed 4 bases from V and 4 bases from J; junction bases left unmatched: 7. The CDR3 covers 16 residues. Germline V gene sequence: CDR1 SGHRS, CDR2 YFSETQ. The CDR3 region is CASSPGQGLGANVLTF. CDR3 DNA sequence: TGCGCCAGCAGCCCCGGACAGGGCCTAGGGGCCAACGTCCTGACTTTC.

The chain employs TRBV7-9 and TRBJ2-7; 9 bases align to TRBD1. Germline values: CDR1 SEHNR, CDR2 FQNEAQ (reference sequence). With V trimmed by 3 bases and J by 12 bases, 3 bases remained unmatched. The CDR3 consists of 11 residues. The CDR3 nucleotides are TGTGCCAGCAGCTTTGGGGGACAGGGGTACTTC. Translated: CASSFGGQGYF. Variable domain in full (rest from reference TRBV7-9 and TRBJ2-7): DTGVSQNPRHKITKRGQNVTFRCDPISEHNRLYWYRQTLGQGPEFLTYFQNEAQLEKSRLLSDRFSAERPKGSFSTLEIQRTEQGDSAMYLCASSFGGQGYFGPGTRLTVT.

This chain connects TRBV7-3 to TRBJ2-2, with D possibly TRBD2 on 5 matching bases. V was cut by 5 bases and J by 2 bases, with 6 bases left in between. CDR3 length: 13 amino acids. Germline V gene data show CDR1 as SGHTA and CDR2 as FQGTGA. The CDR3 is CASSDYNTGELFF. CDR3 DNA: TGTGCCAGCAGCGACTACAACACCGGGGAGCTGTTTTTT. Looking up the rest from reference TRBV7-3 and TRBJ2-2 gives the full variable domain: GAGVSQTPSNKVTEKGKYVELRCDPISGHTALYWYRQSLGQGPEFLIYFQGTGAADDSGLPNDRFFAVRPEGSVSTLKIQRTERGDSAVYLCASSDYNTGELFFGEGSRLTVL.

This clonotype was detected only a few times. Written as DNA, the CDR3 is TGCGCCAGCAGCCCTCAGCGGGGGGGCCTGGATACGCAGTATTTT. Its translation: CASSPQRGGLDTQYF. The chain combines TRBV5-1 with TRBJ2-3; 10 nucleotides agree with TRBD2. V lost 4 bases to trimming and J lost 6 bases; unmatched junction nucleotides: 8. Germline CDR1 and CDR2: SGHRS and YFSETQ. The CDR3 is 15 residues long.

The sample holds a few counts of this clonotype. The chain combines TRBV7-6 with TRBJ2-7; D is undetermined. Germline V CDR1 and CDR2: SGHVS, FNYEAQ. Trimming removed 3 bases from V and 4 bases from J, with 10 bases in between. This CDR3 spans 13 amino acids. The CDR3 spells CASSFYQRYEQYV. CDR3 nucleotide sequence: TGTGCCAGCAGCTTTTATCAGCGTTACGAGCAGTACGTC.

The chain combines TRBV3-1 with TRBJ2-1; 9 positions agree with TRBD2. CDR3 length equals 16 residues. V lost 3 bases to trimming and J lost 0 bases; unmatched junction nucleotides: 3. Germline CDR1 reads LGHDT; CDR2 reads YNNKEL (reference sequence). Here the CDR3 reads CASSHRGGASYNEQFF. The CDR3 DNA is TGTGCCAGCAGCCACCGCGGGGGGGCCTCCTACAATGAGCAGTTCTTC.

This clonotype was observed a few times. The rearrangement links TRBV5-1 to TRBJ2-4; tentative D call: TRBD1 (6 bases). The CDR3 spans 17 residues. Trimming left V 4 bases short and J 0 bases short, with 17 bases between. Looked up from germline, CDR1 is SGHRS and CDR2 is YFSETQ. The CDR3: CASSTGHIDLAKNIQYF. The CDR3 DNA sequence: TGCGCCAGCAGCACGGGACACATAGACTTAGCCAAAAACATTCAGTACTTC. The full variable domain, in which reference TRBV5-1 and TRBJ2-4 provide the parts outside the CDR3, is KAGVTQTPRYLIKTRGQQVTLSCSPISGHRSVSWYQQTPGQGLQFLFEYFSETQRNKGNFPGRFSGRQFSNSRSEMNVSTLELGDSALYLCASSTGHIDLAKNIQYFGAGTRLSVL.

The V gene is TRBV7-2, the J gene TRBJ1-1; D not resolved. CDR1 is SGHTA, CDR2 FQGNSA, per germline. Trimming removed 10 bases from V and 4 bases from J, with 13 bases in between. The CDR3 covers 12 residues. The CDR3 region is CATRRDITEAFF. The CDR3, as DNA: TGTGCCACCCGGCGCGACATCACTGAAGCTTTCTTT.